The clone carrying this TCR beta chain appeared a few times. Its target is unknown. This CDR3 contains 14 residues. Germline V gene lookup returns CDR1 LNHDA and CDR2 SQIVND (reference sequence). V was shortened by 0 bases and J by 2 bases, with 7 bases between the two germline ends. This entry is derived from a study of cytomegalovirus exposure and HLA in healthy donors. Turning to the study itself: From HLA-typed donors, an early data release held around 85 million unique TCRs.

This PCR relied on a set of 60 Vbeta primers and 13 Jbeta primers. Produced via immunoSEQ multiplex PCR; TCRdb's table is partial and in-frame only. The table lists around 140,000 clones, approximately 80% of them singletons, with around a tenth in the top ten. Regarding the study as a whole: Other equally common chains were less clonally expanded than HLA-associated TCR beta chains, a later analysis showed.

The J gene is TRBJ1-1, the V gene TRBV19; D remains unclear. The sequencing sample was made of PBMCs. This TCR came from a woman in her sixties in good health and CMV-seropositive. In DNA form, the CDR3 reads TGTGCCAGTAGTATAGACAGGTTTAACACTGAAGCTTTCTTT. Protein product: CASSIDRFNTEAFF.